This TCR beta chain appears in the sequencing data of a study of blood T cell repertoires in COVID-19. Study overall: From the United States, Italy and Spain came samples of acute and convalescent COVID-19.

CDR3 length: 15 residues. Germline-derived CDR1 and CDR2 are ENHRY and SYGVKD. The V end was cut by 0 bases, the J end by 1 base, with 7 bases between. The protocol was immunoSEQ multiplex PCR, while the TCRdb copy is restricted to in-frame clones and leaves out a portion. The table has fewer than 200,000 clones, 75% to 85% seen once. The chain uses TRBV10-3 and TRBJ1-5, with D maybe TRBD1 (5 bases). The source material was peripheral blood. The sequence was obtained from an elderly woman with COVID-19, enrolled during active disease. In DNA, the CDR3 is TGTGCCATCAGTGAGTCCCGACAGAGCAATCAGCCCCAGCATTTT. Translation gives CAISESRQSNQPQHF.